The T cell receptor (beta chain) described here comes from a study of beta chain features in type 1 diabetes. Study-level results: All four CD4+ subsets of Type 1 diabetes patients contained TCRB CDR3s that were moderately but significantly shorter.

TCRB transcripts that were expressed got sequenced, as all of the isolated RNA had been reverse transcribed. Assay used: immunoSEQ multiplex PCR; TCRdb lists only in-frame clones, some missing. The data hold 330,000 or so clones, with around 12% observed a single time. For this clone: Its specificity is unknown.

There are 15 residues in the CDR3. V gave up 4 bases and J gave up 2 bases, with 17 bases separating them. CDR1 is GTSNPN, CDR2 SVGIG, per germline (reference sequence). This clonotype originated in a young woman with type 1 diabetes. The V call is TRBV30, the J call TRBJ2-5, with a weak D call TRBD1 (6 bases). What was sequenced was naive CD4+ T cells from blood. The CDR3 nucleotides read TGTGCCTGGATCCGCTTTAGGACAGCTCAAGAGACCCAGTACTTC. Translating gives CAWIRFRTAQETQYF.